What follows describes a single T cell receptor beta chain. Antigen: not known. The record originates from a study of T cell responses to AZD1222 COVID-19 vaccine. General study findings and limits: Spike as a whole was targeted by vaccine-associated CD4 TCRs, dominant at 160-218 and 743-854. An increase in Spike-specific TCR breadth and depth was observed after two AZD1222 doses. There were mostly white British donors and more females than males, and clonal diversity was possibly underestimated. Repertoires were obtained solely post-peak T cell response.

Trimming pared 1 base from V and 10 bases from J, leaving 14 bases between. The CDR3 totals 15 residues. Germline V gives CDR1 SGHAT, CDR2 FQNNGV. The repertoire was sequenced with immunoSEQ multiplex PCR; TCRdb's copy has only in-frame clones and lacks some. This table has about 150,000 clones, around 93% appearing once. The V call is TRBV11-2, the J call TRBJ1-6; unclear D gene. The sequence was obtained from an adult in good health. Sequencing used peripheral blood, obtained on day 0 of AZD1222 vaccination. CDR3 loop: CASSLAQASLSPLHF. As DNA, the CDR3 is TGTGCCAGCAGCTTAGCGCAGGCAAGTCTGTCACCCCTCCACTTT.